This passage covers 27 T cell receptor beta chains from one sample sequenced in a study of blood T cell repertoires in COVID-19. The protocol was immunoSEQ multiplex PCR, while the TCRdb copy is restricted to in-frame clones and leaves out a portion. Altogether hundreds of thousands of clones are present, about 87% being singletons, with the ten largest covering 6.9%. Material: peripheral blood. The source of these receptors is a woman aged 25 to 39 who had recovered from COVID-19.

The chain joins TRBV1 to TRBJ2-5; the DNA was not used to check the table's D call, TRBD2. TRBV1 is annotated as a pseudogene. The CDR3 contains 15 residues. In nucleotides, the CDR3 is TGCACCAGCAGCCAAAAAGGGGGGGGTTTTAGGACCCAGTACTTC. Translation: CTSSQKGGGFRTQYF.

This clone was counted once. The chain carries TRBV7-8 and TRBJ1-6; tentative D call: TRBD1 (6 bases). Between the trimmed V and J ends, which lost 1 base and 9 bases, there was a span of 10 bases. CDR1 is SGHVS and CDR2 is FQNEAQ in the germline V gene. This CDR3 region has 14 residues. In nucleotides, the CDR3 is TGTGCCAGCAGCTTAGGCCAGGGGTCTTCACCCCTCCACTTT. Protein sequence: CASSLGQGSSPLHF.

The chain couples TRBV6-2 or TRBV6-3 to TRBJ2-5; TRBD1 agrees at 9 bases. Germline V gives CDR1 MNHEY, CDR2 SVGEGT. The ends lost 5 bases at V and 2 bases at J; junction bases unmatched: 9. The CDR3 totals 16 residues. The CDR3: CASSTPGQGTQETQYF. The CDR3 DNA reads as TGTGCCAGCAGTACTCCCGGACAGGGGACACAAGAGACCCAGTACTTC.

V is TRBV3-1 (or the pseudogene TRBV3-2) and J is TRBJ1-1, with 7 bases lining up with TRBD1. V trimming: 6 bases; J trimming: 3 bases; junction bases outside the gene matches: 4. The CDR3 has 13 residues. Germline assignment: CDR1 LGHDT and CDR2 YNNKEL (reference sequence). Here the CDR3 reads CASSLTGDTEAFF. CDR3 DNA sequence: TGTGCCAGCAGTCTAACAGGGGACACTGAAGCTTTCTTT.

V and J are TRBV6-6 and TRBJ1-1; D unclear. This CDR3 has 12 residues. Germline V gene data show CDR1 as MNHNY and CDR2 as SVGAGI (reference sequence). The ends were cut back, 1 base at V and 6 bases at J, with 6 bases in the middle. The CDR3 loop reads CASSYFSSEAFF. The CDR3 DNA is TGTGCCAGCAGTTACTTTAGCTCTGAAGCTTTCTTT.

This clone came up once. J is TRBJ1-1 and V is TRBV29-1, with 7 bases identical to TRBD1. The CDR3 covers 13 residues. Germline-derived CDR1 and CDR2 are SQVTM and ANQGSEA. J was trimmed by 4 bases and V by 5 bases; bases with no gene match: 7. The CDR3 DNA follows: TGCAGCGTTCACAGGGGCCAAGGCACTGAAGCTTTCTTT. Protein sequence: CSVHRGQGTEAFF.

V usage is TRBV7-9 and J usage is TRBJ2-6, with D unclear. Germline CDR1 reads SEHNR; CDR2 reads FQNEAQ (reference sequence). V was cut by 5 bases and J by 0 bases, with 20 bases left in between. The CDR3 runs to 19 residues. CDR3 bases: TGTGCCAGCAGCACCTCCATTCCCACAGAACACTCTGGGGCCAACGTCCTGACTTTC. As protein: CASSTSIPTEHSGANVLTF.

This sequence joins TRBV18 and TRBJ2-3; TRBD2 matches at 7 bases. CDR3 length: 16 residues. The ends lost 6 bases at V and 2 bases at J; junction bases unmatched: 11. CDR1 is KGHSH, CDR2 LQKENI, per germline. This chain's CDR3 is CASSRTKRGYTDTQYF. The CDR3 DNA is TGTGCCAGCTCGCGGACGAAGCGGGGCTACACAGATACGCAGTATTTT.

This clone was counted between two and nine times. The chain couples TRBV15 to TRBJ2-7; D is unclear. Trimming cost V 5 bases and J 7 bases, with 18 bases left between them. This CDR3 is built from 14 residues. Germline V gene sequence: CDR1 LNHNV, CDR2 YYDKDF (reference sequence). The CDR3 bases are TGTGCCACCAGCGTACAATCCAGACTTGTTGAGCAGTACTTC. It is translated as CATSVQSRLVEQYF.

The chain is built from TRBV7-3 and TRBJ2-1; perhaps TRBD2 as D (7 bases). Trimming shortened V by 4 bases and J by 3 bases, and 22 bases separated the two germline ends. The CDR3 covers 18 residues. Germline V gene data show CDR1 as SGHTA and CDR2 as FQGTGA. The CDR3 DNA sequence: TGTGCCAGCAGCTCAAGCGGGAACACAGGGTACCGCTACAATGAGCAGTTCTTC. Amino acid sequence: CASSSSGNTGYRYNEQFF.

The chain joins TRBV28 to TRBJ2-3; TRBD1 might be the D (6 bases). Germline V lookup: CDR1 MDHEN, CDR2 SYDVKM. This CDR3 has 13 amino acids. Trimming stripped 5 bases from V and 6 bases from J, with 12 bases between. CDR3 nucleotides: TGTGCCAGCAGTGCCCAGGGGATGGATACGCAGTATTTT. Its protein product is CASSAQGMDTQYF. Filled out from reference TRBV28 and TRBJ2-3, the complete variable domain reads DVKVTQSSRYLVKRTGEKVFLECVQDMDHENMFWYRQDPGLGLRLIYFSYDVKMKEKGDIPEGYSVSREKKERFSLILESASTNQTSMYLCASSAQGMDTQYFGPGTRLTVL.

This clone was counted only a few times. The V gene is TRBV7-9, the J gene TRBJ1-1, with TRBD1 identical over 7 bases. This CDR3 has 13 residues. Germline CDR1 reads SEHNR; CDR2 reads FQNEAQ (reference sequence). V lost 1 base, J lost 11 bases, and 7 bases stayed unmatched. The chain's CDR3 is CASSLDATGDAFF. DNA of the CDR3: TGTGCCAGCAGCTTAGACGCTACAGGGGATGCTTTCTTT.

In this sample, this clone turned up a few times. The chain employs TRBV7-9 and TRBJ1-2, with D perhaps TRBD1 (6 bases). The CDR3 is made up of 15 amino acids. Looked up from germline, CDR1 is SEHNR and CDR2 is FQNEAQ (reference sequence). V was shortened by 2 bases and J by 7 bases, with 17 bases between the two germline ends. The CDR3 nucleotides are TGTGCCAGCAGCTTATTACGGGGGGCACTCGGTGGCTACACCTTC. Protein product: CASSLLRGALGGYTF.

J is TRBJ1-1 and V is TRBV6-1; possibly TRBD1 for D (6 bases). This CDR3 has 15 amino acids. Trimming removed 2 bases at V and 1 base at J, with 11 bases between. Per the germline V gene, CDR1 is MNHNS and CDR2 is SASEGT. The CDR3: CASSEPGQPNTEAFF. DNA for the CDR3: TGTGCCAGCAGTGAACCCGGACAGCCGAACACTGAAGCTTTCTTT.

The chain joins TRBV28 to TRBJ1-5; weak D call: TRBD1 (6 bases). CDR1 and CDR2 (germline): MDHEN, SYDVKM. Trimming left V 3 bases short and J 2 bases short, with 11 bases between. The CDR3 consists of 15 residues. The CDR3 bases are TGTGCCAGCAGTTTGTGGGGGCAAGGCAATCAGCCCCAGCATTTT. Protein sequence: CASSLWGQGNQPQHF.

In DNA, the CDR3 is TGTGCCAGCAGCCGGGACCGAGCGGTCGAGCAGTACTTC. Translating it yields CASSRDRAVEQYF. The V and J genes are TRBV7-8 and TRBJ2-7, with D perhaps being TRBD1 or TRBD2 (5 bases each). The CDR3 length is 13 residues. Germline V gene sequence: CDR1 SGHVS, CDR2 FQNEAQ. Deletions cut 5 bases from V and 6 bases from J, with 14 bases between. Full variable domain (outside the CDR3, taken from reference TRBV7-8 and TRBJ2-7): GAGVSQSPRYKVAKRGQDVALRCDPISGHVSLFWYQQALGQGPEFLTYFQNEAQLDKSGLPSDRFFAERPEGSVSTLKIQRTQQEDSAVYLCASSRDRAVEQYFGPGTRLTVT.

The chain employs TRBV5-1 and TRBJ2-6, with TRBD1 matching 7 bases. The V gene's germline CDR1 is SGHRS and CDR2 YFSETQ. The CDR3 extends over 15 amino acids. The trim removed 7 bases at V and 2 bases at J, leaving 6 bases unmatched. The chain's CDR3 is CASFNQGAGANVLTF. The CDR3 region has the DNA TGCGCCAGCTTCAACCAGGGGGCTGGGGCCAACGTCCTGACTTTC.

This clone has just one count. V gene TRBV30 combines with J gene TRBJ2-2, with D hard to call. The germline CDR1 and CDR2 sequences are GTSNPN and SVGIG (reference sequence). The CDR3 sequence is 11 residues long. V was pared by 0 bases and J by 8 bases, with 4 bases between. CDR3 residues: CAWSVQGELFF. Here the CDR3 DNA reads TGTGCCTGGAGTGTACAAGGGGAGCTGTTTTTT.

Written as DNA, the CDR3 is TGTGCCAGCAGCTCCGGTTCTGGGACAGGGATAACAGATACGCAGTATTTT. It codes for CASSSGSGTGITDTQYF. This sequence joins TRBV7-9 and TRBJ2-3, with 9 bases fitting TRBD1. Per the germline V gene, CDR1 is SEHNR and CDR2 is FQNEAQ (reference sequence). The CDR3 is made up of 17 amino acids. V was clipped by 4 bases and J by 3 bases; unmatched bases: 11.

J is TRBJ1-1 and V is TRBV3-1 (or the pseudogene TRBV3-2); no definite D call. This CDR3 contains 14 residues. Germline values: CDR1 LGHDT, CDR2 YNNKEL (reference sequence). Trimming cost V 3 bases and J 6 bases, with 14 bases left between them. CDR3 residues: CASSHRARVSEAFF. CDR3 in DNA: TGTGCCAGCAGCCATCGGGCGAGGGTTTCTGAAGCTTTCTTT.

This sequence joins TRBV5-1 and TRBJ2-1; D is possibly TRBD1 (5 bases). Trimming removed 1 base from V and 7 bases from J, with 9 bases in between. The CDR3 is 13 amino acids. Germline V gene data show CDR1 as SGHRS and CDR2 as YFSETQ. Here the CDR3 reads CASSLQGRNEQFF. DNA for the CDR3: TGCGCCAGCAGCTTGCAGGGAAGGAATGAGCAGTTCTTC.

This clone was picked up a small number of times. The gene calls are TRBV28 and TRBJ1-2, with TRBD1 as a possible D gene (6 bases). Trimming shortened V by 6 bases and J by 1 base, and 15 bases separated the two germline ends. Germline assignment: CDR1 MDHEN and CDR2 SYDVKM. The CDR3 sequence is 15 residues long. In DNA form, the CDR3 reads TGTGCCAGCAGCCCCGGGGGGGCCCATAACTATGGCTACACCTTC. This codes for CASSPGGAHNYGYTF.

The chain is built from TRBV5-6 and TRBJ1-2; D gene uncertain. Trimming shortened V by 3 bases and J by 0 bases, and 9 bases separated the two germline ends. The CDR3 is made up of 14 amino acids. Germline-derived CDR1 and CDR2 are SGHDT and YYEEEE. The chain's CDR3 is CASSSGSANYGYTF. The DNA of the CDR3 is TGTGCCAGCAGCTCCGGCAGCGCTAACTATGGCTACACCTTC.

The J gene is TRBJ1-4, the V gene TRBV28, with 12 bases that match TRBD1. Germline V CDR1 and CDR2: MDHEN, SYDVKM. The CDR3 extends over 15 amino acids. V lost 5 bases to trimming and J lost 7 bases; unmatched junction nucleotides: 5. The CDR3 region is CASSAPGQGAEKLFF. CDR3 bases: TGTGCCAGCAGTGCCCCGGGACAGGGGGCTGAAAAACTGTTTTTT.

CDR3 coding DNA: TGTGCCAGCAGCTTGAGTGCAGGGGCAACGGGAAACATTCAGTACTTC. Translation gives CASSLSAGATGNIQYF. The chain carries TRBV5-4 and TRBJ2-4, with D maybe TRBD1 (6 bases). This CDR3 has 16 residues. Trimming pared 1 base from V and 6 bases from J, leaving 17 bases between. The germline CDR1 and CDR2 sequences are SGHNT and YYREEE (reference sequence).

The chain is built from TRBV11-1 and TRBJ2-1, with D perhaps TRBD1 (7 bases). The CDR3 loop spans 15 amino acids. Looked up from germline, CDR1 is SGHAT and CDR2 is FQDESV (reference sequence). V was cut by 5 bases and J by 2 bases, with 13 bases left in between. The CDR3 loop reads CASSVDREAYNEQFF. CDR3 coding DNA: TGTGCCAGCAGCGTTGACAGGGAGGCCTACAATGAGCAGTTCTTC.

The rearrangement joins TRBV5-1 to TRBJ2-7, with D perhaps matching TRBD1 (6 bases). Germline-derived CDR1 and CDR2 are SGHRS and YFSETQ. The CDR3 covers 13 residues. Trimming left V 2 bases short and J 3 bases short, with 9 bases between. CDR3: CASSLQGYYEQYF. CDR3 in DNA: TGCGCCAGCAGCTTACAGGGTTACTACGAGCAGTACTTC.